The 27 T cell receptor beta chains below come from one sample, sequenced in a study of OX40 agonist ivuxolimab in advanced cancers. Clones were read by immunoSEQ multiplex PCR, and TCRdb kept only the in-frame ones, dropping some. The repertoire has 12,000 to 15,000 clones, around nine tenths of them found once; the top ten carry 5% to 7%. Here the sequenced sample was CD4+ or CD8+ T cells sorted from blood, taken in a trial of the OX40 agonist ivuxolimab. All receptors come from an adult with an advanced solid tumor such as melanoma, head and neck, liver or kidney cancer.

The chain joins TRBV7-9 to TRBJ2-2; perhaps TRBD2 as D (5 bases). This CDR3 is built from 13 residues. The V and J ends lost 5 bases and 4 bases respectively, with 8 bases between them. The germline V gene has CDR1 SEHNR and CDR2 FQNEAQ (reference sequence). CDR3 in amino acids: CASSSGRTGELFF. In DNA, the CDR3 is TGTGCCAGCAGCAGCGGACGCACCGGGGAGCTGTTTTTT.

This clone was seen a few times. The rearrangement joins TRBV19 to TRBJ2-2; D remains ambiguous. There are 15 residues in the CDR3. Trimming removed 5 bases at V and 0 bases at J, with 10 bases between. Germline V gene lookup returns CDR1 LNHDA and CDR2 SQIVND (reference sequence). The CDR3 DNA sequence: TGTGCCAGTAGTCGGACGGTCGCGAACACCGGGGAGCTGTTTTTT. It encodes CASSRTVANTGELFF.

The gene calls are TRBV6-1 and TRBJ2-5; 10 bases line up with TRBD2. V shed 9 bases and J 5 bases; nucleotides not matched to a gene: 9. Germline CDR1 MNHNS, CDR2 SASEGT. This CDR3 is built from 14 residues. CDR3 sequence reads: CASCISGGAETQYF. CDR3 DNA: TGTGCCAGTTGCATCAGCGGGGGGGCCGAGACCCAGTACTTC.

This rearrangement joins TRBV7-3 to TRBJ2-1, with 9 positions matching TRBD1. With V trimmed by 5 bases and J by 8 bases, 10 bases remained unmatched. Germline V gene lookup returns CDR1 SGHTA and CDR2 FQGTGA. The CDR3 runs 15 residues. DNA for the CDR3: TGTGCCAGCAGCCCCAGCCGGGACAGGGTTGATGAGCAGTTCTTC. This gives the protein CASSPSRDRVDEQFF.

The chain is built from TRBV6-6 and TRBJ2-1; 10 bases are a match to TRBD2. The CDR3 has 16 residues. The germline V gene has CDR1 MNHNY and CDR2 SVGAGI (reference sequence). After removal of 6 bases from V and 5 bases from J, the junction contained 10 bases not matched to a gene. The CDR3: CASSPRASGGNNEQFF. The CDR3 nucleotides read TGTGCCAGCAGCCCTAGGGCTAGCGGGGGTAACAATGAGCAGTTCTTC.

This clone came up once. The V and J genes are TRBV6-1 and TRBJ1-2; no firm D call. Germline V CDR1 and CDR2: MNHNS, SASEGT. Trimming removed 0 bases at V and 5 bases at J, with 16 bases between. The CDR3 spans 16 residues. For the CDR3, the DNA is TGTGCCAGCAGTGAAGCTGGTGTGGCGTCGATATATGGCTACACCTTC. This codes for CASSEAGVASIYGYTF.

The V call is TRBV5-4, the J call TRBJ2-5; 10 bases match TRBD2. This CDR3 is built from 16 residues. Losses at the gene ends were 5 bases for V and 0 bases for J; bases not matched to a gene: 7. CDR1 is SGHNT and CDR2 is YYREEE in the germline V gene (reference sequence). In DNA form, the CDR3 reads TGTGCCAGCAGAAGACTTAGCGGGGGGAACCAAGAGACCCAGTACTTC. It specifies CASRRLSGGNQETQYF. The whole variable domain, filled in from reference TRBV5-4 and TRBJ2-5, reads ETGVTQSPTHLIKTRGQQVTLRCSSQSGHNTVSWYQQALGQGPQFIFQYYREEENGRGNFPPRFSGLQFPNYSSELNVNALELDDSALYLCASRRLSGGNQETQYFGPGTRLLVL.

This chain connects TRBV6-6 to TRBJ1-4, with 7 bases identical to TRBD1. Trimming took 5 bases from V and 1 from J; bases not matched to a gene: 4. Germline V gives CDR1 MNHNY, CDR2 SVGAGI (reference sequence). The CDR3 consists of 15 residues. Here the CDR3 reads CASSDRQGTNEKLFF. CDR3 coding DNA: TGTGCCAGCAGTGACCGACAGGGAACTAATGAAAAACTGTTTTTT.

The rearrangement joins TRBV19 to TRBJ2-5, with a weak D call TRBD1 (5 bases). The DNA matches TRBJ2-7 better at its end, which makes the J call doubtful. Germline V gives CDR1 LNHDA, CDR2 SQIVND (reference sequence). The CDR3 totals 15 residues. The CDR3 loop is CASSISTRGTYEQYF. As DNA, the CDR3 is TGTGCCAGTAGTATAAGCACAAGGGGAACCTACGAGCAGTACTTC.

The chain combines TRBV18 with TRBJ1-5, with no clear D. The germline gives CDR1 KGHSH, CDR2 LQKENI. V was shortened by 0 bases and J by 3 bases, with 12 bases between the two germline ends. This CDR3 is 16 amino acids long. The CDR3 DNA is TGTGCCAGCTCACCACCGGGAGGGAGGAACAATCAGCCCCAGCATTTT. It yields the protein CASSPPGGRNNQPQHF.

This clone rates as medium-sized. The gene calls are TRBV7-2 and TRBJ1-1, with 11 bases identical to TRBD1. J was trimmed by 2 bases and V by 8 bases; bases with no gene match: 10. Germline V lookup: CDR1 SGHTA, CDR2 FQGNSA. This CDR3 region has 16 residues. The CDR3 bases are TGTGCCAGCCGAAAAAGGGACAGGGGGGAAAACACTGAAGCTTTCTTT. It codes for CASRKRDRGENTEAFF.

The CDR3, as DNA: TGTGCCAGCTCGCCCCAGGCGGGGCGCACAGATACGCAGTATTTT. The encoded protein is CASSPQAGRTDTQYF. The chain carries TRBV18 and TRBJ2-3; D possibly corresponds to TRBD2 (6 bases). The length of the CDR3 is 15 residues. Germline V gives CDR1 KGHSH, CDR2 LQKENI. Trimming pared 6 bases from V and 1 base from J, leaving 14 bases between.

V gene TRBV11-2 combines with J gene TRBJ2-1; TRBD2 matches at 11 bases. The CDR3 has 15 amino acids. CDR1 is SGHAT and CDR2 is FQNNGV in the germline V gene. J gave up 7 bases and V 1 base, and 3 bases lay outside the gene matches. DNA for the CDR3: TGTGCCAGCAGCTTAGTAGCGGGGGGGCCGAATGAGCAGTTCTTC. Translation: CASSLVAGGPNEQFF.

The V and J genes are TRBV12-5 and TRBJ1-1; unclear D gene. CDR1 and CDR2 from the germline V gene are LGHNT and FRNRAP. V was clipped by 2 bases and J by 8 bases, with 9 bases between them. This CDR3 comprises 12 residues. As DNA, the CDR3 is TGTGCTAGTGGTTTGTCGATCAGGGAAGCTTTCTTT. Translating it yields CASGLSIREAFF.

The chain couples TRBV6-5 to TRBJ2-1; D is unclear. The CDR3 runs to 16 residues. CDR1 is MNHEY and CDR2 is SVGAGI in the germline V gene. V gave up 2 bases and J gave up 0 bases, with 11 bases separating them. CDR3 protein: CASSYRQVSSYNEQFF. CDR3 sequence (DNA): TGTGCCAGCAGTTACAGGCAGGTCAGCTCCTACAATGAGCAGTTCTTC.

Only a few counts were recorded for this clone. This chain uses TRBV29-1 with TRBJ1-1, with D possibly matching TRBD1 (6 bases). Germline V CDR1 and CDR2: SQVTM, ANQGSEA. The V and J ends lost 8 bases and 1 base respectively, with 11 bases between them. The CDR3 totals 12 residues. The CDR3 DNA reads TGCAGCAAACGGACAGAGAACACTGAAGCTTTCTTT. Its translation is CSKRTENTEAFF.

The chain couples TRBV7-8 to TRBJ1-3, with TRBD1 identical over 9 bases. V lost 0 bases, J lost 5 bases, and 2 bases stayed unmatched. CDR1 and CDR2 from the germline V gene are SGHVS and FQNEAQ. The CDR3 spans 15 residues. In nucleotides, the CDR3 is TGTGCCAGCAGCTTAGCTGGGACAGGGAGAAACACCATATATTTT. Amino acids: CASSLAGTGRNTIYF. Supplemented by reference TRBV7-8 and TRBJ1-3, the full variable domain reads GAGVSQSPRYKVAKRGQDVALRCDPISGHVSLFWYQQALGQGPEFLTYFQNEAQLDKSGLPSDRFFAERPEGSVSTLKIQRTQQEDSAVYLCASSLAGTGRNTIYFGEGSWLTVV.

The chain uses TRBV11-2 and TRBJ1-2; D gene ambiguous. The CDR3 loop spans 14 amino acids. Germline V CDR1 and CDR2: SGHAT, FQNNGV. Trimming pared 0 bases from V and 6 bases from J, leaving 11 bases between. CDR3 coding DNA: TGTGCCAGCAGCTTAGACCGGTCTGTCAATGGCTACACCTTC. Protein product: CASSLDRSVNGYTF.

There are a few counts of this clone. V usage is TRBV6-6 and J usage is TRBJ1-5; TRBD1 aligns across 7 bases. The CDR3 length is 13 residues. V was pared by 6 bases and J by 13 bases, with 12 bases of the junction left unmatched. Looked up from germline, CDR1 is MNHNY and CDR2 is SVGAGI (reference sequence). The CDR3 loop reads CASRRDRQGEQHF. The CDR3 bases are TGTGCCAGCAGGCGGGACAGACAAGGGGAGCAGCATTTT.

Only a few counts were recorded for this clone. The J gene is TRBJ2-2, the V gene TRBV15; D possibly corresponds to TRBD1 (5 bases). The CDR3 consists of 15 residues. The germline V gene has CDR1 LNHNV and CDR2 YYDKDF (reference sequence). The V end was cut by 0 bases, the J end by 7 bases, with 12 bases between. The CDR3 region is CATSRDRVRSGELFF. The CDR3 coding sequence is TGTGCCACCAGCAGAGACAGGGTACGGAGCGGGGAGCTGTTTTTT.

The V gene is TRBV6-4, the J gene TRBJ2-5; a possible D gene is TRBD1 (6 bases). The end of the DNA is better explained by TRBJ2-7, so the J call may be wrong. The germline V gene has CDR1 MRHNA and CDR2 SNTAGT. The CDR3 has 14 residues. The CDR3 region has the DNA TGTGCCAGCAGTGACCAAGGGGGATTCTACGAGCAGTACTTC. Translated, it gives CASSDQGGFYEQYF.

The CDR3 DNA reads as TGCGCCAGCAGCCGCCTGCGGGGGACCCTCGATGGGACAGATACGCAGTATTTT. This translates into CASSRLRGTLDGTDTQYF. The gene calls are TRBV4-1 and TRBJ2-3, with 7 bases identical to TRBD2. Germline V gives CDR1 MGHRA, CDR2 YSYEKL. V was pared by 4 bases and J by 3 bases, with 16 bases of the junction left unmatched. The CDR3 covers 18 residues.

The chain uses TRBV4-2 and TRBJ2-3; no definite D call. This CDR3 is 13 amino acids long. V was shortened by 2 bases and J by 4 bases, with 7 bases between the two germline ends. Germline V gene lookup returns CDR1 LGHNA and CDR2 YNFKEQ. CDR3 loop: CASSQKDADTQYF. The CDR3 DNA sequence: TGTGCCAGCAGCCAAAAGGACGCAGATACGCAGTATTTT.

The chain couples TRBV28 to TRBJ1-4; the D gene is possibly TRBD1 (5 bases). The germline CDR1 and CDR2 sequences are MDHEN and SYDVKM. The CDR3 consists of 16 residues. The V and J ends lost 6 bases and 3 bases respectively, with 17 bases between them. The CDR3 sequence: CASSSWGQGPNEKLFF. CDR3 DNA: TGTGCCAGCAGCTCGTGGGGTCAGGGACCTAATGAAAAACTGTTTTTT.

For the CDR3, the DNA is TGTGCCAGCAGCTTAGCCGGGACAGGGAACACTGAAGCTTTCTTT. Its translation is CASSLAGTGNTEAFF. The chain is built from TRBV7-3 and TRBJ1-1; 8 bases are shared with TRBD1. Germline V gene sequence: CDR1 SGHTA, CDR2 FQGTGA. The CDR3 length is 15 residues. The junction had 3 bases not matched to a gene; V was cut back by 2 bases and J by 1 base.

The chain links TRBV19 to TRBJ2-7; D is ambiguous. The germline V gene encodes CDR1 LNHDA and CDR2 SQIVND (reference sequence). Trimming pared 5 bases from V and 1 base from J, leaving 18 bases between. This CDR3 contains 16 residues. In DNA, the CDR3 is TGTGCCAGTAGTGAGGCCGGAACACACCTATCCTACGAGCAGTACTTC. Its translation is CASSEAGTHLSYEQYF.

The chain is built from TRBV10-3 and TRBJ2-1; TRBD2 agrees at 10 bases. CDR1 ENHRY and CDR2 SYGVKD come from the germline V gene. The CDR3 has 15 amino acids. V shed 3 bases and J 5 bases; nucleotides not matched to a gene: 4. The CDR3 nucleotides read TGTGCCATCAGTGATGGACTAGCGGATCACAATGAGCAGTTCTTC. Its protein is CAISDGLADHNEQFF.